The rows below give T cell receptor beta chains drawn from one sample of a study of CD8 T cells in Susac syndrome. TCRdb analysed the immunoSEQ multiplex PCR reads with MiXCR anew, one entry per CDR3 protein. Of tens of thousands of distinct CDR3 sequences in the sample, approximately 94% were seen once. The sample was CD8+ T cells from PBMCs. These receptors were taken from a human donor with multiple sclerosis. Both conserved end residues are part of each CDR3. D genes are given only for firm matches. Clone size, where shown, is once, few, many, or a class for clones that have expanded.

d_call,j_call,clone_size,v_call,cdr3_aa,cdr3_nt
TRBD1,TRBJ1-1,-,TRBV7-9,CASGTGGWIEAFF,TGTGCCAGTGGGACAGGGGGCTGGATTGAAGCTTTCTTT
-,TRBJ2-7,-,TRBV11-2,CASSFWGLTYEQYF,TGTGCCAGCAGCTTCTGGGGCCTAACCTACGAGCAGTACTTC
TRBD1,TRBJ2-5,-,TRBV15,CATSAGQAETQYF,TGTGCCACCAGTGCCGGACAGGCGGAGACCCAGTACTTC
-,TRBJ2-3,-,TRBV10-3,CAISEAYTDTQYF,TGTGCCATCAGTGAGGCTTATACAGATACGCAGTATTTT
-,TRBJ1-1,-,TRBV3-1,CASSEIPGRTSEAFF,TGTGCCAGCAGCGAAATACCAGGGCGCACGTCTGAAGCTTTCTTT
-,TRBJ2-7,-,TRBV7-9,CASSPSQSYEQYF,TGTGCCAGCAGCCCGTCCCAGTCCTACGAGCAGTACTTC
-,TRBJ2-7,once,TRBV7-9,CASSMARDEQYF,TGTGCCAGCAGCATGGCTCGGGACGAGCAGTACTTC
-,TRBJ2-1,-,TRBV15,CATSSDKGLSNEQFF,TGTGCCACCAGCAGCGACAAGGGGTTATCCAATGAGCAGTTCTTC
-,TRBJ2-1,-,TRBV12-3/TRBV12-4,CASSLEVNNEQFF,TGTGCCAGCAGTTTAGAGGTCAACAATGAGCAGTTCTTC
-,TRBJ2-7,-,TRBV6-2/TRBV6-3,CASSFGTASYEQYF,TGTGCCAGCAGTTTCGGGACCGCGTCCTACGAGCAGTACTTC
-,TRBJ2-7,-,TRBV7-9,CASSPPNTYEQYF,TGTGCCAGCAGCCCCCCTAATACCTACGAGCAGTACTTC
-,TRBJ2-1,-,TRBV27,CASSSAVGYNEQFF,TGTGCCAGCAGTTCGGCTGTCGGTTACAATGAGCAGTTCTTC
-,TRBJ2-1,once,TRBV20-1,CSARALSYEQFF,TGCAGTGCTAGGGCCTTGAGCTATGAGCAGTTCTTC
-,TRBJ1-2,-,TRBV29-1,CSVEDRGGYTF,TGCAGCGTTGAAGATCGTGGGGGCTACACCTTC
-,TRBJ1-1,-,TRBV9,CASSVEGHTEAFF,TGTGCCAGCAGCGTAGAGGGGCACACTGAAGCTTTCTTT
-,TRBJ1-4,-,TRBV15,CATSRGAGGTPNEKLFF,TGTGCCACCAGCAGAGGCGCCGGAGGGACACCGAATGAAAAACTGTTTTTT
-,TRBJ2-1,-,TRBV19,CASSQEAHNEQFF,TGTGCCAGTTCACAGGAGGCTCACAATGAGCAGTTCTTC
-,TRBJ1-2,-,TRBV12-3/TRBV12-4,CASSTQAFYGYTF,TGTGCCAGCAGTACCCAGGCGTTCTATGGCTACACCTTC